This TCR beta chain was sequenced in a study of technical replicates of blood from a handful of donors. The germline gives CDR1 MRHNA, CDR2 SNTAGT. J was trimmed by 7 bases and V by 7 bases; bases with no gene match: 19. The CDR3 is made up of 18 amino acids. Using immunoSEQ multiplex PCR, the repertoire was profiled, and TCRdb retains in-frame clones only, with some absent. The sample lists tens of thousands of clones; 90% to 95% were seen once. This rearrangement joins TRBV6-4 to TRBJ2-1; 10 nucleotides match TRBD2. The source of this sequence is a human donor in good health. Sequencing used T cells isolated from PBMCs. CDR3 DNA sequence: TGTGCCAGCATTTCCCAGCCGGCGCAGCGGGAGGGCCCGAATGAGCAGTTCTTC. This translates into CASISQPAQREGPNEQFF.